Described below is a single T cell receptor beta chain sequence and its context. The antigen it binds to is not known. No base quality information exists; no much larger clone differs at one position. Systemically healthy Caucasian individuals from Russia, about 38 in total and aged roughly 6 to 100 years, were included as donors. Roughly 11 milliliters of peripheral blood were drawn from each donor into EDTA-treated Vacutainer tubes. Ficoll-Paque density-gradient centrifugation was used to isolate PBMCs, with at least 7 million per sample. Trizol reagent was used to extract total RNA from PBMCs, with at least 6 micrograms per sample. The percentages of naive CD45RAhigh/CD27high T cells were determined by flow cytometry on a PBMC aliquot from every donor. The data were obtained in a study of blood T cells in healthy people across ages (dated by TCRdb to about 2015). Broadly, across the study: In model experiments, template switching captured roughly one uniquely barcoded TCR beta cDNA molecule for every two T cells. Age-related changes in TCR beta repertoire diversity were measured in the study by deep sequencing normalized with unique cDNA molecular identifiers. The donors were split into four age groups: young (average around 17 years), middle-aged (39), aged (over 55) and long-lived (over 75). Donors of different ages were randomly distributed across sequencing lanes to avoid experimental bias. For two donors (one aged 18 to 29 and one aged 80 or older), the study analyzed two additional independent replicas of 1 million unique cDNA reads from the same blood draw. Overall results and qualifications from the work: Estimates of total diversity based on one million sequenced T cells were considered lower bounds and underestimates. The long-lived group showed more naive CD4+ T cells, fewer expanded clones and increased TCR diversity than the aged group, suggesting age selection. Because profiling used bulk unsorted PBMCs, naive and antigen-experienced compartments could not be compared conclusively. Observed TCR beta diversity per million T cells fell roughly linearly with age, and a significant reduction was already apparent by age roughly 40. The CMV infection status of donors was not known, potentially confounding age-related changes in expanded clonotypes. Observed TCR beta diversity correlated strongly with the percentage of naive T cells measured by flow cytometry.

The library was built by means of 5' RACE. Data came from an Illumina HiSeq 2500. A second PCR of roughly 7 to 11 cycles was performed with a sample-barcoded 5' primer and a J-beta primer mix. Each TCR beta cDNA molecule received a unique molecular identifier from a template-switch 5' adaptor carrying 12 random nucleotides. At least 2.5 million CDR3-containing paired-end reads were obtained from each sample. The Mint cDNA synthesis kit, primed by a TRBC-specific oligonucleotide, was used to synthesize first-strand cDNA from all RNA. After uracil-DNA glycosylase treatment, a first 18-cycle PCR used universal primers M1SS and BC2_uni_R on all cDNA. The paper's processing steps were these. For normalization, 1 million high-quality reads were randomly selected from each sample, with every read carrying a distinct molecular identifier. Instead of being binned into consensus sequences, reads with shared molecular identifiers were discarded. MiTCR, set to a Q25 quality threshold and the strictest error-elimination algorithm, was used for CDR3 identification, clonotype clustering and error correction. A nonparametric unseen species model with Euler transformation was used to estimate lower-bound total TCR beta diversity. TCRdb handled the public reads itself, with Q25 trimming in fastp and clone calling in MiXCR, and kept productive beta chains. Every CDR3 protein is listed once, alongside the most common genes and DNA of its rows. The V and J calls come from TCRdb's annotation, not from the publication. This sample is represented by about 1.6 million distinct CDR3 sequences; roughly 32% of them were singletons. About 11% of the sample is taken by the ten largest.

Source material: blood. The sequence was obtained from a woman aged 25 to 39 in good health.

The CDR3 has the sequence CATSDSRGAVEEQYF. The DNA sequence follows: TGTGCCACCAGTGATTCCCGCGGGGCAGTCGAGGAGCAGTACTTC. Rearrangement joined TRBV24-1 to TRBJ2-5, with TRBD2 tentatively as D gene (6 bases match). The cysteine opens and the phenylalanine closes a CDR3 of 15 amino acids. Of all the DNA, just the CDR3 is kept, 45 bases in frame from base 1. V and J lose 2 bases and 11 bases, and a span of 20 bases separates them. CDR1 KGHDR and CDR2 SFDVKD were looked up in the germline V gene.